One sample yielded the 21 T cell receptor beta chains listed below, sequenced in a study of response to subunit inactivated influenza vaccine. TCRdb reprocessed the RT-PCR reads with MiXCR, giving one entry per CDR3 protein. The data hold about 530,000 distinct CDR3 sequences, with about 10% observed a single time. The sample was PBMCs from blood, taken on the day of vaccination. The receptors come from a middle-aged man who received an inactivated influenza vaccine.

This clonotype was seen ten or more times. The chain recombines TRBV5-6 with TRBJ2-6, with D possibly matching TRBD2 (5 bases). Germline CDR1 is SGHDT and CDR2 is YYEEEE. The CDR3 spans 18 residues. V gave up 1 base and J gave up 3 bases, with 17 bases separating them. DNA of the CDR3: TGTGCCAGCAGCTTGTCCTTGATGGGGAGCCTTGGGGCCAACGTCCTGACTTTC. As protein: CASSLSLMGSLGANVLTF.

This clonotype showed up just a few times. The CDR3, as DNA: TGTGCCAGCAGCTTAGCGCGGTTAGCGGGAGCAGATACGCAGTATTTT. Translated: CASSLARLAGADTQYF. The genes are TRBV7-2 and TRBJ2-3, with 9 nucleotides matching TRBD2. J lost 4 bases, V lost 0 bases, and 5 bases had no gene match. The V gene's germline CDR1 is SGHTA and CDR2 FQGNSA. This CDR3 contains 16 residues.

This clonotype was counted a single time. For the CDR3, the DNA is TGTGCCAGCAGCGCCCCCCGGGGGGGGACTAGCAGCTACGAGCAGTACTTC. This encodes CASSAPRGGTSSYEQYF. This rearrangement joins TRBV7-2 to TRBJ2-7; 9 nucleotides agree with TRBD2. Unmatched junction bases numbered 14, after V lost 5 bases and J lost 3 bases. CDR3 length: 17 residues. The germline gives CDR1 SGHTA, CDR2 FQGNSA.

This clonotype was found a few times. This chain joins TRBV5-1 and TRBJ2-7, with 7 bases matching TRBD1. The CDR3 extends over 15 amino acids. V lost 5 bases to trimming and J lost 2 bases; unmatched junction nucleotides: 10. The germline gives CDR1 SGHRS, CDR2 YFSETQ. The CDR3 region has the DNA TGCGCCAGCAGTACGGGACAGAGTCCGACCTACGAGCAGTACTTC. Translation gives CASSTGQSPTYEQYF.

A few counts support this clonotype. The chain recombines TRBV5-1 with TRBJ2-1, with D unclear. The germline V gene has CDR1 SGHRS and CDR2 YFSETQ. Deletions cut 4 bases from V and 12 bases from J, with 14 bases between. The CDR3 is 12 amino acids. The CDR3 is CASSPRGSLQFF. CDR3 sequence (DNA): TGCGCCAGCAGCCCCCGCGGCAGTTTGCAGTTCTTC.

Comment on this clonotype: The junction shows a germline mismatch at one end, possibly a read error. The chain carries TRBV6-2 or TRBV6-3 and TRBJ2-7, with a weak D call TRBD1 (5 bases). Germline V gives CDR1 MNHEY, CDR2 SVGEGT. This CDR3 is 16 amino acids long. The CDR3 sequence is CASSYSSDRPSYERYF. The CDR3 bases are TGTGCCAGCAGTTACTCCAGCGACAGACCCTCCTACGAGCGGTACTTC.

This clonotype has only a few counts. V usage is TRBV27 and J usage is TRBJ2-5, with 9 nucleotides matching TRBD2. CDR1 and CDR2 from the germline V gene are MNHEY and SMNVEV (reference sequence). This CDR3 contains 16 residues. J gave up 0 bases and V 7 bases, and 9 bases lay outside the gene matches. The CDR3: CASTTRIAGDQETQYF. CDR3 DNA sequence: TGTGCCAGCACCACCCGGATAGCGGGGGACCAAGAGACCCAGTACTTC.

In DNA, the CDR3 is TGTGCCTGGGCCGGGGACTCACCTGGAAACACCATATATTTT. Translated, it gives CAWAGDSPGNTIYF. The V gene is TRBV30, the J gene TRBJ1-3; D perhaps matches TRBD1 (5 bases). This CDR3 has 14 amino acids. V was pared by 5 bases and J by 2 bases, with 13 bases between. CDR1 and CDR2 (germline): GTSNPN, SVGIG (reference sequence).

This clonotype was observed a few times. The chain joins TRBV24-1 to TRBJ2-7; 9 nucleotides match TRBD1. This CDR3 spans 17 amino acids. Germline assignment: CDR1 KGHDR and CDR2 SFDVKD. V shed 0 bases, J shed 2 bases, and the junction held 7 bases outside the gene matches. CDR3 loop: CATSDLKSRDRAYEQYF. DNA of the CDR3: TGTGCCACCAGTGATTTGAAGTCCCGGGACAGGGCCTACGAGCAGTACTTC.

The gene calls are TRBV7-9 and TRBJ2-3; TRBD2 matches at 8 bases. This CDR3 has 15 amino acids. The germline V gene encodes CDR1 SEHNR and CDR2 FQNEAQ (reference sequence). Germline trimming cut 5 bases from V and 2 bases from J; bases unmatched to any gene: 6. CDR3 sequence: CASSPIAGLTDTQYF. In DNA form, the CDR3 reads TGTGCCAGCAGCCCGATAGCGGGGCTCACAGATACGCAGTATTTT.

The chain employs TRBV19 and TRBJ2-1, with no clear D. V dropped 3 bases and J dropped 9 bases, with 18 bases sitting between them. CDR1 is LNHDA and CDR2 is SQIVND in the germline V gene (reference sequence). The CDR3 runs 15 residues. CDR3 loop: CASSIQASYSIEQFF. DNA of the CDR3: TGTGCCAGTAGTATTCAGGCTAGTTATTCAATTGAGCAGTTCTTC.

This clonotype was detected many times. CDR3 amino acids: CASSLAASGANVLTF. The CDR3 DNA reads as TGTGCCAGCAGTTTAGCCGCCTCTGGGGCCAACGTCCTGACTTTC. The chain employs TRBV28 and TRBJ2-6; D is ambiguous. This CDR3 contains 15 residues. The V end lost 2 bases, the J end lost 0 bases, and 5 bases lay between the germline ends. Germline values: CDR1 MDHEN, CDR2 SYDVKM. Variable domain in full (rest from reference TRBV28 and TRBJ2-6): DVKVTQSSRYLVKRTGEKVFLECVQDMDHENMFWYRQDPGLGLRLIYFSYDVKMKEKGDIPEGYSVSREKKERFSLILESASTNQTSMYLCASSLAASGANVLTFGAGSRLTVL.

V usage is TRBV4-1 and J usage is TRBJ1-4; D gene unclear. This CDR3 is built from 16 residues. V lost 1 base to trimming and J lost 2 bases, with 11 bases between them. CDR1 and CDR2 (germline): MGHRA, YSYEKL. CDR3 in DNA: TGCGCCAGCAGCCAAGGTGGAGCGGGGACTAATGAAAAACTGTTTTTT. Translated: CASSQGGAGTNEKLFF.

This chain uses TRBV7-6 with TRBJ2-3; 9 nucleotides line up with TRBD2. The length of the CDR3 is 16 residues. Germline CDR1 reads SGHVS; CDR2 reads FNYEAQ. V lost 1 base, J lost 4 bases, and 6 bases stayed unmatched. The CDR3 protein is CASSLEAGGLSDTQYF. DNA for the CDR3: TGTGCCAGCAGCTTAGAGGCGGGGGGGCTCTCAGATACGCAGTATTTT.

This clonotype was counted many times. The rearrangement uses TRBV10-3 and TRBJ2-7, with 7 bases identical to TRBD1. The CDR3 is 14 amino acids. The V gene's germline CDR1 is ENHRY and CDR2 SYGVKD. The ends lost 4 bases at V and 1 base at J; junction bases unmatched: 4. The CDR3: CAISGGQTSYEQYF. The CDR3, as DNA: TGTGCCATCAGTGGGGGACAGACATCCTACGAGCAGTACTTC.

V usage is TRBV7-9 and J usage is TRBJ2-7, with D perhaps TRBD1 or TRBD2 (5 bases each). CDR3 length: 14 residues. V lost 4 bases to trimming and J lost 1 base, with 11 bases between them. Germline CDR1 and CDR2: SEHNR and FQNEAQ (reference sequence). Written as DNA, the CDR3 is TGTGCCAGCAGCTATTTTGGGGGTTCCTACGAGCAGTACTTC. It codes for CASSYFGGSYEQYF. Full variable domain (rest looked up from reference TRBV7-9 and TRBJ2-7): DTGVSQNPRHKITKRGQNVTFRCDPISEHNRLYWYRQTLGQGPEFLTYFQNEAQLEKSRLLSDRFSAERPKGSFSTLEIQRTEQGDSAMYLCASSYFGGSYEQYFGPGTRLTVT.

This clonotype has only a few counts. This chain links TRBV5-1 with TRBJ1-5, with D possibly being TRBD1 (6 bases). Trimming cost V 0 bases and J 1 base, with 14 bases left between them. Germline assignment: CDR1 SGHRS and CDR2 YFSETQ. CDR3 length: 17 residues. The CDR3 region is CASSLGPQGPSNQPQHF. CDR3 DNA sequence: TGCGCCAGCAGCTTGGGCCCCCAGGGGCCCAGCAATCAGCCCCAGCATTTT.

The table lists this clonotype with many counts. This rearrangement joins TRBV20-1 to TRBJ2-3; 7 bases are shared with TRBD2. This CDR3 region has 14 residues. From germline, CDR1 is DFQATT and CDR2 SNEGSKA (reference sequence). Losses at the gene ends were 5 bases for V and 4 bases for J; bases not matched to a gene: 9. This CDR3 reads CSAGRTSNPDTQYF. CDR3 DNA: TGCAGTGCTGGTAGGACTAGTAATCCAGATACGCAGTATTTT.

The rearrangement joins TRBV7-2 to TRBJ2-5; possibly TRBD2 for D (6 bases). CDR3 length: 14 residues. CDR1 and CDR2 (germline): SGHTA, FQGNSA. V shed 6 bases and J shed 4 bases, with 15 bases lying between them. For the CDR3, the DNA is TGTGCCAGCAGTCCACCCCCCGGGGGAGAGACCCAGTACTTC. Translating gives CASSPPPGGETQYF.

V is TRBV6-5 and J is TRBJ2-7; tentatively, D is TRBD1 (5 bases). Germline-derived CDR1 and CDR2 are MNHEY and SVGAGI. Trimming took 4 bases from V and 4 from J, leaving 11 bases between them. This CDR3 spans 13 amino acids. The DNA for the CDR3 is TGTGCCAGCAGTTCTTTTCAGGGTTACGAGCAGTACTTC. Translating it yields CASSSFQGYEQYF.

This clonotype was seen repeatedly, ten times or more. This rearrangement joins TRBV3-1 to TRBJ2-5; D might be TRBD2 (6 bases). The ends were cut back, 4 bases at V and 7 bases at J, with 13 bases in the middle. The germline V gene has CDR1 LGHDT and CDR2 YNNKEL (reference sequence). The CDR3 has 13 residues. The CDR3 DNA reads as TGTGCCAGCAGCCCACGTTCGGAGGGGACCCAGTACTTC. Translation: CASSPRSEGTQYF.